This T cell receptor (beta chain) was observed in a study of shared clonotypes between healthy human individuals. Study in general: Two female and a few male donors aged 18 to 49 were enrolled. Study results and caveats: Enrolling few donors narrowed the genetic and exposure-history diversity that was represented.

For this clone: Its antigen remains unknown.

Data came from immunoSEQ multiplex PCR; TCRdb stores just in-frame clones and leaves some out. This table has about 1.5 million clones, under 99% appearing once. The CDR3 has 15 amino acids. Germline V gives CDR1 SGHVS, CDR2 FNYEAQ. Unmatched junction bases numbered 11, after V lost 4 bases and J lost 6 bases. This chain connects TRBV7-6 to TRBJ2-7; 8 bases agree with TRBD2. Sequencing was carried out using naive CD4+ T cells sorted from blood. Sample subset: CD45RA+ positively selected. The sequence derives from a young man in good health. In DNA, the CDR3 is TGTGCCAGCAGCTCCCCGGGGGGGGCGCATCGCGAGCAGTACTTC. Encoded protein: CASSSPGGAHREQYF.